The 25 T cell receptor beta chains given below trace back to one sample, sequenced in a study of OX40 agonist ivuxolimab in advanced cancers. Method: immunoSEQ multiplex PCR; TCRdb's copy keeps in-frame clones and lacks some. The table has roughly 86,000 clones, 85% to 90% seen once. Specimen: CD4+ or CD8+ T cells sorted from blood, collected in a trial of the OX40 agonist ivuxolimab. The source is an adult with an advanced solid tumor such as melanoma, head and neck, liver or kidney cancer.

This clone showed up just a few times. One end of the junction does not line up with germline, which may come from a read error. The chain is built from TRBV7-7 and TRBJ2-7; 9 bases line up with TRBD1. This CDR3 is 15 amino acids long. The germline V gene has CDR1 SSHAT and CDR2 FNYEAQ (reference sequence). The CDR3 nucleotides read TGTGCTAGCAGCACACCTCGGGACAGGGCGGACGAGCAGTACTTC. It specifies CASSTPRDRADEQYF.

The chain employs TRBV11-1 and TRBJ2-1; D call uncertain. This CDR3 is 14 amino acids long. The ends were cut back, 8 bases at V and 0 bases at J, with 11 bases in the middle. Germline CDR1 is SGHAT and CDR2 is FQDESV (reference sequence). The CDR3 loop is CASGLQSSYNEQFF. CDR3 bases: TGTGCCAGCGGCCTACAGAGCTCCTACAATGAGCAGTTCTTC.

V is TRBV9 and J is TRBJ1-5, with D perhaps TRBD1 (5 bases). Trimming took off 0 bases at V and 5 bases at J, with 9 bases between the two ends. The CDR3 is 14 amino acids. The germline CDR1 and CDR2 sequences are SGDLS and YYNGEE. In DNA, the CDR3 is TGTGCCAGCAGCGTAGCAGGGCAAGATCAGCCCCAGCATTTT. Translating it yields CASSVAGQDQPQHF. The full variable domain, completed using reference TRBV9 and TRBJ1-5, is DSGVTQTPKHLITATGQRVTLRCSPRSGDLSVYWYQQSLDQGLQFLIQYYNGEERAKGNILERFSAQQFPDLHSELNLSSLELGDSALYFCASSVAGQDQPQHFGDGTRLSIL.

The rearrangement uses TRBV27 and TRBJ1-5; 7 nucleotides align to TRBD1. Germline CDR1 and CDR2: MNHEY and SMNVEV (reference sequence). Trimming cost V 6 bases and J 1 base; bases outside gene matches: 3. The CDR3 spans 14 residues. The CDR3 DNA sequence: TGTGCCAGCAGAAGGGGGCTGAGCAATCAGCCCCAGCATTTT. It yields the protein CASRRGLSNQPQHF.

The chain couples TRBV6-1 to TRBJ2-7, with D hard to call. V gave up 0 bases and J gave up 7 bases, with 10 bases separating them. The germline V gene has CDR1 MNHNS and CDR2 SASEGT. The CDR3 length is 13 residues. For the CDR3, the DNA is TGTGCCAGCAGTGAAGCCCCTAGGCTGGAGCAGTACTTC. This sequence encodes CASSEAPRLEQYF.

The chain employs TRBV29-1 and TRBJ1-1; the D gene is possibly TRBD1 (6 bases). The CDR3 is made up of 17 amino acids. CDR1 is SQVTM and CDR2 is ANQGSEA in the germline V gene. V was trimmed by 5 bases and J by 0 bases, leaving 22 bases between them. The CDR3 DNA sequence: TGCAGCGTTCTTGACCCATATTTGGACAGAATGAACACTGAAGCTTTCTTT. The encoded protein is CSVLDPYLDRMNTEAFF.

This CDR3 reads CASSPEETSIYNEQFF. The CDR3 DNA follows: TGTGCCAGCAGCCCGGAGGAGACTAGCATCTACAATGAGCAGTTCTTC. This chain links TRBV4-2 with TRBJ2-1; 7 nucleotides agree with TRBD2. J lost 3 bases, V lost 4 bases, and 9 bases had no gene match. The V gene's germline CDR1 is LGHNA and CDR2 YNFKEQ. The CDR3 runs to 16 residues.

This clone was seen once. This chain joins TRBV6-5 and TRBJ1-3; perhaps TRBD1 as D (5 bases). The CDR3 length is 12 residues. Between the trimmed V and J ends, which lost 5 bases and 4 bases, there was a span of 6 bases. Germline V CDR1 and CDR2: MNHEY, SVGAGI. Here the CDR3 reads CASSRTGNTIYF. Written as DNA, the CDR3 is TGTGCCAGCAGTCGGACAGGAAACACCATATATTTT.

The gene calls are TRBV19 and TRBJ1-5; weak D call: TRBD1 (6 bases). Trimming removed 3 bases from V and 4 bases from J, with 10 bases in between. Germline V lookup: CDR1 LNHDA, CDR2 SQIVND (reference sequence). This CDR3 is 14 amino acids long. CDR3 coding DNA: TGTGCCAGTAGTATGCCCCAGGGGAATCAGCCCCAGCATTTT. It codes for CASSMPQGNQPQHF.

This sequence joins TRBV7-8 and TRBJ2-7, with 9 bases aligning to TRBD1. Germline V lookup: CDR1 SGHVS, CDR2 FQNEAQ. The V segment lost 1 base and the J segment 2 bases; nucleotides outside the gene matches: 0. The CDR3 length is 14 residues. CDR3 region: CASSLGTGAYEQYF. The CDR3 DNA follows: TGTGCCAGCAGCTTAGGGACAGGGGCCTACGAGCAGTACTTC.

This clone appeared once. The chain recombines TRBV11-2 with TRBJ2-1, with a weak D call TRBD1 (6 bases). The CDR3 has 12 amino acids. V was shortened by 5 bases and J by 14 bases, with 16 bases between the two germline ends. Germline values: CDR1 SGHAT, CDR2 FQNNGV. CDR3 sequence reads: CASSPTQGGKFF. CDR3 bases: TGTGCCAGCAGCCCAACACAAGGGGGAAAGTTCTTC.

The count of this clone is one. The chain joins TRBV5-6 to TRBJ1-2; no reliable D call. V was trimmed by 6 bases and J by 8 bases, leaving 17 bases between them. CDR1 is SGHDT and CDR2 is YYEEEE in the germline V gene. The length of the CDR3 is 13 residues. In DNA form, the CDR3 reads TGTGCCAGCAAACCGGACGTCCCCAGCGGCTACACCTTC. Translated, it gives CASKPDVPSGYTF.

This chain uses TRBV19 with TRBJ2-1; TRBD2 aligns across 8 bases. This CDR3 is 15 amino acids long. V gave up 6 bases and J gave up 2 bases; unmatched junction bases: 6. Germline-derived CDR1 and CDR2 are LNHDA and SQIVND (reference sequence). CDR3 sequence (DNA): TGTGCCAGTAGCCCGGGGGGGGTCGCCTACAATGAGCAGTTCTTC. This encodes CASSPGGVAYNEQFF.

This chain connects TRBV28 to TRBJ2-3; D is perhaps TRBD1 (11 bases). The germline V and J ends were trimmed by 3 bases and 4 bases, with 32 bases remaining between them. Germline CDR1 reads MDHEN; CDR2 reads SYDVKM. CDR3 length: 21 amino acids. CDR3 DNA sequence: TGTGCCAGCAGTTTCCCGGGACAGGGGGTGAGCGGGAGGGGGGGAGCAGATACGCAGTATTTT. Encoded protein: CASSFPGQGVSGRGGADTQYF. The complete variable domain, with remaining parts taken from reference TRBV28 and TRBJ2-3, reads DVKVTQSSRYLVKRTGEKVFLECVQDMDHENMFWYRQDPGLGLRLIYFSYDVKMKEKGDIPEGYSVSREKKERFSLILESASTNQTSMYLCASSFPGQGVSGRGGADTQYFGPGTRLTVL.

V gene TRBV28 combines with J gene TRBJ2-3, with unresolved D. Trimming cost V 4 bases and J 3 bases, with 11 bases left between them. The CDR3 loop spans 14 amino acids. Germline assignment: CDR1 MDHEN and CDR2 SYDVKM. CDR3 residues: CASSSHDTTDTQYF. The CDR3 coding sequence is TGTGCCAGCAGTTCCCACGACACTACAGATACGCAGTATTTT.

J is TRBJ2-7 and V is TRBV6-5; 16 nucleotides line up with TRBD2. Germline CDR1 is MNHEY and CDR2 is SVGAGI. V was clipped by 5 bases and J by 7 bases; unmatched bases: 5. The CDR3 runs to 15 residues. CDR3 sequence (DNA): TGTGCCAGCAGTCCTCCGGGACTAGCGGGAGGGGAGCAGTACTTC. Residues: CASSPPGLAGGEQYF.

The gene calls are TRBV7-3 and TRBJ2-3; 11 nucleotides match TRBD1. The germline V gene encodes CDR1 SGHTA and CDR2 FQGTGA. This CDR3 contains 15 residues. The junction had 7 bases not matched to a gene; V was cut back by 5 bases and J by 6 bases. The CDR3 reads CASSHTGTGGDTQYF. CDR3 bases: TGTGCCAGCAGCCATACCGGGACAGGGGGTGATACGCAGTATTTT.

This clone was found once. The CDR3 region is CASSSQGAEAFF. DNA for the CDR3: TGTGCCAGCAGTTCACAGGGGGCAGAGGCTTTCTTT. The J gene is TRBJ1-1, the V gene TRBV6-5, with 9 bases that match TRBD1. This CDR3 has 12 amino acids. From germline, CDR1 is MNHEY and CDR2 SVGAGI. After removal of 4 bases from V and 11 bases from J, the junction contained 5 bases not matched to a gene.

The V and J genes are TRBV11-2 and TRBJ2-1; 8 nucleotides align to TRBD1. Germline CDR1 SGHAT, CDR2 FQNNGV. Trimming cost V 4 bases and J 13 bases; bases outside gene matches: 18. The CDR3 has 16 residues. CDR3 DNA: TGTGCCAGCAGCTCCGTGGGACAGGAGCCGATTGAAGGACAGTTCTTC. Protein sequence: CASSSVGQEPIEGQFF.

The gene calls are TRBV28 and TRBJ2-5; a weak D match, TRBD1 (5 bases). Trimming stripped 5 bases from V and 10 bases from J, with 17 bases between. CDR1 is MDHEN and CDR2 is SYDVKM in the germline V gene. This CDR3 has 13 amino acids. The CDR3 region is CASSEGVSAVQYF. The CDR3 DNA reads as TGTGCCAGCAGTGAAGGGGTATCGGCGGTCCAGTACTTC.

The chain joins TRBV27 to TRBJ1-6, with no clear D. This CDR3 spans 15 amino acids. V was shortened by 1 base and J by 3 bases, with 7 bases between the two germline ends. CDR1 is MNHEY, CDR2 SMNVEV, per germline (reference sequence). For the CDR3, the DNA is TGTGCCAGCAGTTTATACCAGGACTATAATTCACCCCTCCACTTT. Its protein product is CASSLYQDYNSPLHF.

The rearrangement links TRBV4-1 to TRBJ1-4; weak D call: TRBD1 (5 bases). CDR3 length equals 17 residues. Trimming cost V 0 bases and J 2 bases, with 13 bases left between them. Germline-derived CDR1 and CDR2 are MGHRA and YSYEKL. DNA of the CDR3: TGCGCCAGCAGCCAAGACAGGGAAGTCGCGACTAATGAAAAACTGTTTTTT. It is translated as CASSQDREVATNEKLFF.

This clone appeared a few times. The chain joins TRBV7-6 to TRBJ2-5; the match to TRBD2 covers 12 bases. The CDR3 extends over 16 amino acids. V lost 5 bases and J lost 0; bases outside the gene matches: 4. CDR1 and CDR2 from the germline V gene are SGHVS and FNYEAQ. For the CDR3, the DNA is TGTGCCAGCAGCCCCCGACTAGCGGGGGACCAAGAGACCCAGTACTTC. Amino acids: CASSPRLAGDQETQYF. Based on the CDR3 plus reference TRBV7-6 and TRBJ2-5, the full variable domain is GAGVSQSPRYKVTKRGQDVALRCDPISGHVSLYWYRQALGQGPEFLTYFNYEAQQDKSGLPNDRFSAERPEGSISTLTIQRTEQRDSAMYRCASSPRLAGDQETQYFGPGTRLLVL.

This chain joins TRBV27 and TRBJ2-1, with TRBD2 as a possible D gene (5 bases). Trimming removed 2 bases at V and 8 bases at J, with 13 bases between. The CDR3 has 14 amino acids. The germline V gene has CDR1 MNHEY and CDR2 SMNVEV (reference sequence). The CDR3 is CASSLLVSEDEQFF. The CDR3 coding sequence is TGTGCCAGCAGTTTACTGGTTAGCGAGGATGAGCAGTTCTTC.

This chain links TRBV7-9 with TRBJ2-3, with D possibly being TRBD1 or TRBD2 (5 bases each). This CDR3 is built from 15 residues. Germline-derived CDR1 and CDR2 are SEHNR and FQNEAQ (reference sequence). V lost 1 base and J lost 1, with 9 bases in between. DNA of the CDR3: TGTGCCAGCAGCTTAGGGGGACGGGGCACAGATACGCAGTATTTT. The encoded protein is CASSLGGRGTDTQYF.